This T cell receptor (beta chain) is from a study of cytomegalovirus exposure and HLA in healthy donors. Study information: Earlier, 95 million to 130 million unique TCR beta sequences were recovered from around 200 million T cells by an analysis. Early release data held around 82 million unique TCRs from HLA-typed donors.

A remark on this clone: Its antigen is not known.

The ends lost 3 bases at V and 3 bases at J; junction bases unmatched: 3. Looked up from germline, CDR1 is SGHRS and CDR2 is YFSETQ. The CDR3 totals 15 residues. Notes on the study in general: Across all donors, roughly uniform sequencing depth was an assumption of the presence/absence analyses.

The PCR contained 60 Vbeta and 13 Jbeta primers. Profiling relied on immunoSEQ multiplex PCR, and the TCRdb table lists in-frame clones only, not all of them. Of 30,000 to 45,000 clones listed, 86% are singletons. Sequencing input: PBMCs. The chain couples TRBV5-1 to TRBJ2-1; 10 nucleotides match TRBD2. This sequence originates from a woman aged 40 to 50 in good health and CMV-seropositive. The CDR3 coding sequence is TGCGCCAGCAGCTGGAGCGGGGGGGGCTACAATGAGCAGTTCTTC. This translates into CASSWSGGGYNEQFF.